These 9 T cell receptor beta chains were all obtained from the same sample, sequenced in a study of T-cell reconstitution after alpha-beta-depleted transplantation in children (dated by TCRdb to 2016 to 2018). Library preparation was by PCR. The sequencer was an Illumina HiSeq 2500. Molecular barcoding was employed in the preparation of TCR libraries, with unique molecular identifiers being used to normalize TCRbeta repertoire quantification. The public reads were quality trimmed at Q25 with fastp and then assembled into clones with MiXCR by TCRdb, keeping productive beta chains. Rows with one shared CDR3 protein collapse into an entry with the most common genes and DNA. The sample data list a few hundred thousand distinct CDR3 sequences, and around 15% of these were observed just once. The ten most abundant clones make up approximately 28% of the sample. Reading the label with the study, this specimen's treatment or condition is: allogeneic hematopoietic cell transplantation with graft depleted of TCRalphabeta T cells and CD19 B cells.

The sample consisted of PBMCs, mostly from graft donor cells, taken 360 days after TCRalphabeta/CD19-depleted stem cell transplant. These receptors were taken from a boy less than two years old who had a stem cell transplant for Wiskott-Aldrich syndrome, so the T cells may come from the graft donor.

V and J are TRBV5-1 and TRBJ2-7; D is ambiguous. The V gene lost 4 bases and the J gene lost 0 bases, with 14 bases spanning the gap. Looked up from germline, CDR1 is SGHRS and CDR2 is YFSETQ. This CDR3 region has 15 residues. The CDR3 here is CASSNSQRGSYEQYF. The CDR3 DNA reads TGCGCCAGCAGCAACAGTCAACGTGGCTCCTACGAGCAGTACTTC.

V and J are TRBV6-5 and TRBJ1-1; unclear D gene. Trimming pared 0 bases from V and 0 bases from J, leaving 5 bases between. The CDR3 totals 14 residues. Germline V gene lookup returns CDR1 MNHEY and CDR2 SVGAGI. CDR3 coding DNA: TGTGCCAGCAGTTACTCAGCCTTGAACACTGAAGCTTTCTTT. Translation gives CASSYSALNTEAFF.

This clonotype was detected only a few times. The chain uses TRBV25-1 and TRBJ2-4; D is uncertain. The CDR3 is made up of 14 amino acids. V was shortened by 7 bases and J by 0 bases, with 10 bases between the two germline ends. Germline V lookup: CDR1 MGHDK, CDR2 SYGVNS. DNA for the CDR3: TGTGCCAGCATACAGAGTCGAGCCAAAAACATTCAGTACTTC. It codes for CASIQSRAKNIQYF.

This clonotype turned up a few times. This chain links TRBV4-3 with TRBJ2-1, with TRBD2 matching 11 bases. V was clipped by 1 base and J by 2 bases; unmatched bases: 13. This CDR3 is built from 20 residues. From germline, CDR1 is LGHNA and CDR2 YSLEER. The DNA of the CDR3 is TGCGCCAGCAGCCAAGCACCCTGGGCTAGCGGGAGGCGGGCCTACAATGAGCAGTTCTTC. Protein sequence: CASSQAPWASGRRAYNEQFF.

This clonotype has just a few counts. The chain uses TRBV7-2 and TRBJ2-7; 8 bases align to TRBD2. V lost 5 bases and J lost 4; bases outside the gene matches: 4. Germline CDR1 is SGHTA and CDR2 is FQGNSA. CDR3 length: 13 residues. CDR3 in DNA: TGTGCCAGCAGCCCCCGGGGGGGTTACGAGCAGTACTTC. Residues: CASSPRGGYEQYF.

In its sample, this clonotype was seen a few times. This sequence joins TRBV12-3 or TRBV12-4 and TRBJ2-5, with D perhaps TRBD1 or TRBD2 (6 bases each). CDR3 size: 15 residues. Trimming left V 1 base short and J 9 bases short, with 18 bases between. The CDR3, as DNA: TGTGCCAGCAGTTTAGATTCTTTGACAGGAGGGTCCCAGTACTTC. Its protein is CASSLDSLTGGSQYF.

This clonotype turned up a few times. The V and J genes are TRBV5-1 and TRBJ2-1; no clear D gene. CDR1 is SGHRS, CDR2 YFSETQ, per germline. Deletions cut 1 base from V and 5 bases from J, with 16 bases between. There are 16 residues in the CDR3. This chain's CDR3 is CASSLNIMVPDNEQFF. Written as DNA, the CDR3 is TGCGCCAGCAGCTTGAATATAATGGTGCCGGACAATGAGCAGTTCTTC.

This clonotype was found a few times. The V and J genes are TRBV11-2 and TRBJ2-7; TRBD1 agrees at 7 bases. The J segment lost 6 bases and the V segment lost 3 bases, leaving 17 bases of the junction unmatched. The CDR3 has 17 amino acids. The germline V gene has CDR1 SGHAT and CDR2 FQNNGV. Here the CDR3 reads CASSFSTTKPTGLEQYF. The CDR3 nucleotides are TGTGCCAGCAGCTTCTCCACAACTAAACCGACAGGGCTCGAGCAGTACTTC.

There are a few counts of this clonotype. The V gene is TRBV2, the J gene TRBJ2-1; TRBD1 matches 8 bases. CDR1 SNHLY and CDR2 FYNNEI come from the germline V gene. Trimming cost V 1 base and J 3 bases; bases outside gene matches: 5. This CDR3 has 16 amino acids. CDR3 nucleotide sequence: TGTGCCAGCAGTGAAGGGGACAGGTTACTCTACAATGAGCAGTTCTTC. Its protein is CASSEGDRLLYNEQFF.